The 25 T cell receptor beta chains below come from one sample, sequenced in a study of T cell responses to AZD1222 COVID-19 vaccine (dated by TCRdb to the early 2020s). Library method: the immunoSEQ multiplex PCR assay. Not all clones reach the TCRdb copy of this immuneACCESS table, which keeps in-frame sequences only. Checked studies attribute under half of the gap to unresolved V genes and leave the rest unexplained. Present in this sample are about 120,000 clones, roughly 90% of which were seen just once. The ten largest make up approximately 3.5% of the sample. Per the publication, the time point label means: baseline before first vaccination. The source material was peripheral blood, sampled on day 0 of AZD1222 vaccination. These receptors came from an adult in good health.

This sequence joins TRBV7-3 and TRBJ2-7; TRBD1 matches at 8 bases. CDR3 length: 15 residues. Germline lookup yields CDR1 SGHTA and CDR2 FQGTGA. The V gene end was trimmed by 5 bases and the J gene end by 2 bases; junction bases not matched to a gene: 8. CDR3 in DNA: TGTGCCAGCAGCCCATCGAGACAGGGGCCCTACGAGCAGTACTTC. It specifies CASSPSRQGPYEQYF.

This chain links TRBV9 with TRBJ2-6; possible D gene TRBD2, 5 bases. V dropped 4 bases and J dropped 4 bases, with 9 bases sitting between them. This CDR3 has 14 residues. In germline, CDR1 is SGDLS, CDR2 YYNGEE. The CDR3 DNA reads TGTGCCAGCAGCCGAGGGTACGGGGCCAACGTCCTGACTTTC. Encoded protein: CASSRGYGANVLTF.

The chain has TRBV7-2 and TRBJ1-5; D is unresolved. Trimming removed 5 bases from V and 2 bases from J, with 13 bases in between. This CDR3 has 15 amino acids. Germline V CDR1 and CDR2: SGHTA, FQGNSA. The CDR3 loop is CASSLGHIGNQPQHF. CDR3 coding DNA: TGTGCCAGCAGCCTTGGGCACATTGGCAATCAGCCCCAGCATTTT.

V is TRBV2 and J is TRBJ2-2; 11 nucleotides agree with TRBD1. Per the germline V gene, CDR1 is SNHLY and CDR2 is FYNNEI. The CDR3 covers 16 residues. V shed 5 bases, J shed 7 bases, and the junction held 9 bases outside the gene matches. As DNA, the CDR3 is TGTGCCAGCAGTTCGAGGACAGGGGGCGCCGGCGGGGAGCTGTTTTTT. Amino acids: CASSSRTGGAGGELFF. The whole variable domain, filled in from reference TRBV2 and TRBJ2-2, reads EPEVTQTPSHQVTQMGQEVILRCVPISNHLYFYWYRQILGQKVEFLVSFYNNEISEKSEIFDDQFSVERPDGSNFTLKIRSTKLEDSAMYFCASSSRTGGAGGELFFGEGSRLTVL.

The chain carries TRBV7-3 and TRBJ2-2; D unresolved. The CDR3 spans 14 residues. The germline CDR1 and CDR2 sequences are SGHTA and FQGTGA. The V end was cut by 1 base, the J end by 7 bases, with 10 bases between. The CDR3 spells CASSLILGSGELFF. The CDR3 nucleotides read TGTGCCAGCAGCTTAATTTTGGGCAGCGGGGAGCTGTTTTTT.

The chain joins TRBV5-5 to TRBJ1-4, with D perhaps TRBD1 (5 bases). Germline-derived CDR1 and CDR2 are SGHKS and YYEKEE (reference sequence). Deletions cut 4 bases from V and 8 bases from J, with 15 bases between. This CDR3 region has 14 residues. CDR3: CASSGGTYEEKLFF. The DNA of the CDR3 is TGTGCCAGCAGCGGCGGGACCTACGAGGAAAAACTGTTTTTT. The whole variable domain, filled in from reference TRBV5-5 and TRBJ1-4, reads DAGVTQSPTHLIKTRGQQVTLRCSPISGHKSVSWYQQVLGQGPQFIFQYYEKEERGRGNFPDRFSARQFPNYSSELNVNALLLGDSALYLCASSGGTYEEKLFFGSGTQLSVL.

The chain recombines TRBV6-5 with TRBJ2-7, with TRBD1 matching over 10 bases. The J segment lost 2 bases and the V segment lost 2 bases, leaving 6 bases of the junction unmatched. The germline V gene encodes CDR1 MNHEY and CDR2 SVGAGI. CDR3 length equals 16 residues. Here the CDR3 reads CASSYIGTGVPYEQYF. The CDR3 region has the DNA TGTGCCAGCAGTTACATCGGGACAGGGGTTCCCTACGAGCAGTACTTC.

This clone was detected once. This chain links TRBV6-1 with TRBJ2-4, with D uncertain. CDR1 and CDR2 from the germline V gene are MNHNS and SASEGT. Trimming pared 2 bases from V and 7 bases from J, leaving 6 bases between. CDR3 length equals 12 residues. CDR3 region: CASSESSNIQYF. As DNA, the CDR3 is TGTGCCAGCAGTGAAAGCTCGAACATTCAGTACTTC.

This chain joins TRBV29-1 and TRBJ1-2; D is uncertain. The CDR3 consists of 12 residues. V was trimmed by 4 bases and J by 6 bases, leaving 12 bases between them. The V gene's germline CDR1 is SQVTM and CDR2 ANQGSEA. The CDR3 DNA follows: TGCAGCGTTGTTCGGGCAATAGATGGCTACACCTTC. Amino acids: CSVVRAIDGYTF.

This chain connects TRBV29-1 to TRBJ1-2, with D possibly matching TRBD1 (5 bases). Germline V gene lookup returns CDR1 SQVTM and CDR2 ANQGSEA. The CDR3 totals 13 residues. The V and J ends lost 7 bases and 6 bases respectively, with 18 bases between them. The CDR3 protein is CSASGTPFDGYTF. The CDR3, as DNA: TGCAGCGCCTCCGGGACCCCTTTTGATGGCTACACCTTC. The variable domain in full, with the rest retrieved from reference TRBV29-1 and TRBJ1-2, is SAVISQKPSRDICQRGTSLTIQCQVDSQVTMMFWYRQQPGQSLTLIATANQGSEATYESGFVIDKFPISRPNLTFSTLTVSNMSPEDSSIYLCSASGTPFDGYTFGSGTRLTVV.

The genes are TRBV6-1 and TRBJ1-4, with D maybe TRBD1 (6 bases). The CDR3 spans 16 residues. The V gene's germline CDR1 is MNHNS and CDR2 SASEGT. V was clipped by 2 bases and J by 2 bases, with 12 bases between them. The CDR3 protein is CASSEMGGTTNEKLFF. The CDR3 DNA reads as TGTGCCAGCAGTGAAATGGGGGGCACGACTAATGAAAAACTGTTTTTT.

The chain combines TRBV12-3 or TRBV12-4 with TRBJ2-6; D gene uncertain. V was pared by 3 bases and J by 2 bases, with 2 bases between. This CDR3 region has 13 residues. The CDR3 bases are TGTGCCAGCAGTTTGGCTGGGGCCAACGTCCTGACTTTC. Translation gives CASSLAGANVLTF.

V gene TRBV5-4 combines with J gene TRBJ1-1; D gene unclear. V lost 1 base and J 1 base, leaving 5 bases between the germline ends. The germline V gene encodes CDR1 SGHNT and CDR2 YYREEE (reference sequence). The CDR3 runs to 13 residues. In DNA form, the CDR3 reads TGTGCCAGCAGCTTGCCCCCGAACACTGAAGCTTTCTTT. Translating gives CASSLPPNTEAFF.

The J gene is TRBJ1-1, the V gene TRBV27, with D possibly being TRBD1 (6 bases). V was clipped by 5 bases and J by 2 bases, with 36 bases between them. Germline V gene sequence: CDR1 MNHEY, CDR2 SMNVEV (reference sequence). The CDR3 spans 22 residues. CDR3 sequence reads: CASSPSKPPLGATPNLNTEAFF. The CDR3, as DNA: TGTGCCAGCAGTCCCTCGAAGCCGCCACTGGGGGCTACCCCCAACTTAAACACTGAAGCTTTCTTT.

This clone was detected only once. The rearrangement joins TRBV5-1 to TRBJ1-2; no firm D call. Germline V gene sequence: CDR1 SGHRS, CDR2 YFSETQ. Trimming removed 1 base from V and 5 bases from J, with 18 bases in between. The CDR3 extends over 16 amino acids. The CDR3 loop reads CASSLFVTTLTYGYTF. The CDR3 region has the DNA TGCGCCAGCAGCTTGTTTGTAACGACCCTGACGTATGGCTACACCTTC. Looking up the rest from reference TRBV5-1 and TRBJ1-2 gives the full variable domain: KAGVTQTPRYLIKTRGQQVTLSCSPISGHRSVSWYQQTPGQGLQFLFEYFSETQRNKGNFPGRFSGRQFSNSRSEMNVSTLELGDSALYLCASSLFVTTLTYGYTFGSGTRLTVV.

The chain joins TRBV5-3 to TRBJ2-2, with 10 bases lining up with TRBD2. TRBV5-3 qualifies as an ORF whose function is uncertain. The CDR3 runs to 18 residues. V lost 0 bases to trimming and J lost 4 bases; unmatched junction nucleotides: 9. CDR3 coding DNA: TGTGCCAGAAGCTTGGCCGGGGCGGCTAGCGGGGGCACCGGGGAGCTGTTTTTT. Translation: CARSLAGAASGGTGELFF.

By its share, this clone is medium-sized. This chain uses TRBV19 with TRBJ2-7; TRBD2 is a possible D gene (6 bases). The CDR3 is 15 amino acids. Germline V CDR1 and CDR2: LNHDA, SQIVND (reference sequence). V was cut by 3 bases and J by 5 bases, with 17 bases left in between. The CDR3: CASSILSEGVHEQYF. In DNA form, the CDR3 reads TGTGCCAGTAGTATTCTTTCGGAGGGAGTCCACGAGCAGTACTTC.

The chain combines TRBV19 with TRBJ1-3, with D uncertain. CDR1 LNHDA and CDR2 SQIVND come from the germline V gene (reference sequence). The CDR3 contains 15 residues. V dropped 4 bases and J dropped 10 bases, with 20 bases sitting between them. The CDR3 DNA sequence: TGTGCCAGTAGTAGAAAGGACGCAAAGCGAGGGACCATATATTTT. Amino acid sequence: CASSRKDAKRGTIYF.

The chain recombines TRBV4-3 with TRBJ1-2; D is uncertain. The CDR3 covers 13 residues. Germline V CDR1 and CDR2: LGHNA, YSLEER. The V end was cut by 0 bases, the J end by 4 bases, with 6 bases between. CDR3 protein: CASSQDFGYGYTF. The CDR3 DNA reads TGCGCCAGCAGCCAAGATTTCGGCTATGGCTACACCTTC.

V and J are TRBV6-5 and TRBJ1-5, with a possible D match to TRBD1 (6 bases). Trimming removed 6 bases from V and 1 base from J, with 13 bases in between. Germline CDR1 MNHEY, CDR2 SVGAGI. The CDR3 length is 15 residues. CDR3 in DNA: TGTGCCAGCAGGCGACTTCAGGGGAGCAATCAGCCCCAGCATTTT. Translating it yields CASRRLQGSNQPQHF.

The chain recombines TRBV3-1 (or the pseudogene TRBV3-2) with TRBJ1-2, with 9 nucleotides matching TRBD1. The CDR3 contains 15 residues. After removal of 0 bases from V and 8 bases from J, the junction contained 7 bases not matched to a gene. From germline, CDR1 is LGHDT and CDR2 YNNKEL (reference sequence). The CDR3 sequence is CASSQDQDRGYGYTF. CDR3 DNA sequence: TGTGCCAGCAGCCAAGATCAGGACAGGGGATACGGCTACACCTTC.

The chain is built from TRBV2 and TRBJ1-2; 9 bases match TRBD1. The CDR3 runs to 15 residues. Germline V gives CDR1 SNHLY, CDR2 FYNNEI. V trimming: 2 bases; J trimming: 8 bases; junction bases outside the gene matches: 9. CDR3 residues: CASSEPGQGIYGYTF. The CDR3 DNA reads as TGTGCCAGCAGTGAACCGGGACAGGGAATATACGGCTACACCTTC.

This sequence joins TRBV12-3 or TRBV12-4 and TRBJ1-2; 9 bases are a match to TRBD1. The ends lost 5 bases at V and 6 bases at J; junction bases unmatched: 4. The CDR3 is 13 residues long. This CDR3 reads CASSEQGADGYTF. In nucleotides, the CDR3 is TGTGCCAGCAGTGAACAGGGGGCCGATGGCTACACCTTC.

V is TRBV4-1 and J is TRBJ1-1; 9 nucleotides align to TRBD1. CDR1 is MGHRA, CDR2 YSYEKL, per germline. The CDR3 sequence is 16 residues long. With 6 bases clipped from V and 1 base from J, the junction kept 9 bases outside the gene matches. The CDR3 loop is CASRLTGGAGNTEAFF. Written as DNA, the CDR3 is TGCGCCAGCAGACTTACAGGGGGCGCAGGGAACACTGAAGCTTTCTTT.

The chain links TRBV2 to TRBJ1-4; D possibly corresponds to TRBD1 (5 bases). V lost 4 bases and J lost 3, with 12 bases in between. CDR1 is SNHLY, CDR2 FYNNEI, per germline. CDR3 length equals 15 residues. CDR3 coding DNA: TGTGCCAGCAGTGTTACCGGGACTCCTAATGAAAAACTGTTTTTT. Its translation is CASSVTGTPNEKLFF.